This TCR beta chain was observed in a study of human T cells and chemical hapten exposure. At the level of the study: Mostly female, the patients presented with alopecia areata, totalis or universalis.

Individual cDNA molecules each carried unique molecular identifiers attached by the library. TCRdb redid the calling of the RACE reads with MiXCR, one entry per CDR3 protein. This sample carries over 300,000 distinct CDR3 sequences, roughly 5.3% of them seen once, and the ten largest clones take approximately 2.8%. Time point noted: pre-sensitization, week 0. The treatment is: therapeutic diphenylcyclopropenone sensitization with weekly scalp DPC. There are 17 residues in the CDR3. CDR1 is MGHRA and CDR2 is YSYEKL in the germline V gene. J lost 5 bases, V lost 0 bases, and 11 bases had no gene match. Only a few counts were recorded for this clonotype.

The chain has TRBV4-1 and TRBJ1-2, with 8 bases lining up with TRBD1. This material consisted of whole blood, taken in connection with sensitization to the hapten diphenylcyclopropenone (DPC). The origin of this receptor is a woman aged 45-65 years with alopecia areata. Some clones in this sample may be carry-over from other donors' samples. Here the CDR3 reads CASSQDPHPQGAYGYTF. CDR3 nucleotides: TGCGCCAGCAGCCAAGATCCCCACCCCCAGGGGGCGTATGGCTACACCTTC.